One TCR beta chain is described in this entry. Its antigen is as yet unknown. This specimen comes from a study of response to subunit inactivated influenza vaccine. Study-wide results and caveats: The authors suggested that every seasonal influenza vaccination recruits few new T cells.

Each CDR3 protein is one row after TCRdb ran MiXCR on the RT-PCR reads. The table shows under 850,000 distinct CDR3 sequences, with under 20% occurring only once. Trimming stripped 0 bases from V and 4 bases from J, with 10 bases between. This CDR3 has 14 amino acids. CDR1 and CDR2 from the germline V gene are ENHRY and SYGVKD. The TCR was taken from a man in his fifties or sixties who received an inactivated influenza vaccine. The material sequenced was PBMCs from blood, taken less than 6 days after vaccination. The chain has TRBV10-3 and TRBJ2-7; tentative D call: TRBD2 (5 bases). In DNA form, the CDR3 reads TGTGCCATCAGTGAGTCGACCGGGAAGTACGAGCAGTACTTC. Protein sequence: CAISESTGKYEQYF.